The 21 T cell receptor beta chains given below trace back to one sample, sequenced in a study of patients and donors after allogeneic stem cell transplantation. One entry per CDR3 protein, called by TCRdb with MiXCR from the RT-PCR reads. There are about a million distinct CDR3 sequences in the sample; over 15% occur only once, and roughly 6% lies in the top ten. Sequenced input: blood, either unsorted or a sorted T cell fraction (not recorded which). These receptors came from a human donor who was either an allogeneic HSCT recipient or a stem cell or donor lymphocyte infusion donor (not recorded which). It is not recorded whose cells these are; they may come from a transplant donor.

The chain carries TRBV24-1 and TRBJ2-1, with 7 bases aligning to TRBD1. Unmatched junction bases numbered 11, after V lost 4 bases and J lost 6 bases. This CDR3 is 16 amino acids long. Germline V gene data show CDR1 as KGHDR and CDR2 as SFDVKD. The CDR3 loop reads CATSDARTGSVNEQFF. The CDR3, as DNA: TGTGCCACCAGTGACGCCCGGACAGGCTCCGTCAATGAGCAGTTCTTC.

This clonotype occurred a few times. The V gene is TRBV9, the J gene TRBJ2-7; TRBD2 might be the D (7 bases). The germline V gene has CDR1 SGDLS and CDR2 YYNGEE. CDR3 length equals 16 residues. Trimming shortened V by 7 bases and J by 4 bases, and 24 bases separated the two germline ends. Written as DNA, the CDR3 is TGTGCCAGCTCGGCGGGGGCGGAGCGGGACTCTTACGAGCAGTACTTC. Its protein product is CASSAGAERDSYEQYF.

The V and J genes are TRBV2 and TRBJ2-1; 10 bases fit TRBD1. The V segment lost 10 bases and the J segment 0 bases; nucleotides outside the gene matches: 6. Germline-derived CDR1 and CDR2 are SNHLY and FYNNEI. The CDR3 runs to 15 residues. This CDR3 is CANTGQGGSYNEQFF. CDR3 DNA sequence: TGTGCCAATACTGGACAGGGGGGCTCCTACAATGAGCAGTTCTTC.

This clonotype was seen only a few times. This chain joins TRBV2 and TRBJ1-1; D unclear. Germline CDR1 SNHLY, CDR2 FYNNEI. With 3 bases removed from V and 0 bases from J, the gap between germline ends came to 11 bases. The CDR3 sequence is 15 residues long. The CDR3 loop reads CASSEGRGLNTEAFF. The CDR3 DNA sequence: TGTGCCAGCAGTGAGGGGAGAGGCTTGAACACTGAAGCTTTCTTT.

V gene TRBV11-2 combines with J gene TRBJ2-7; D is unresolved. The V gene lost 5 bases and the J gene lost 6 bases, with 11 bases spanning the gap. CDR1 SGHAT and CDR2 FQNNGV come from the germline V gene. The CDR3 is made up of 12 amino acids. For the CDR3, the DNA is TGTGCCAGCAGCCACTTTTCGGGCGAGCAGTACTTC. The encoded protein is CASSHFSGEQYF.

This sequence joins TRBV20-1 and TRBJ2-7; either TRBD1 or TRBD2 may fit D (5 bases each). CDR3 length: 14 amino acids. V lost 3 bases and J lost 3, with 15 bases in between. Germline V gives CDR1 DFQATT, CDR2 SNEGSKA (reference sequence). This chain's CDR3 is CSASQPSGHYEQYF. The CDR3 bases are TGCAGTGCTAGCCAACCTTCGGGGCACTACGAGCAGTACTTC.

This chain links TRBV18 with TRBJ1-3; D uncertain. This CDR3 is 11 amino acids long. The ends were cut back, 3 bases at V and 8 bases at J, with 5 bases in the middle. Germline V gene data show CDR1 as KGHSH and CDR2 as LQKENI. In nucleotides, the CDR3 is TGTGCCAGCTCACCGGGCGACACCATATATTTT. It is translated as CASSPGDTIYF.

This clonotype was picked up many times. This chain uses TRBV20-1 with TRBJ1-1, with 7 bases lining up with TRBD1. CDR3 length: 11 amino acids. CDR1 and CDR2 (germline): DFQATT, SNEGSKA (reference sequence). The CDR3 protein is CRPTGDTEAFF. CDR3 coding DNA: TGCAGACCTACAGGGGACACTGAAGCTTTCTTT.

Points on this clonotype: With a much larger clone just one base away, this may be a read error. The chain is built from TRBV7-2 and TRBJ2-5; D gene uncertain. Germline V CDR1 and CDR2: SGHTA, FQGNSA. This CDR3 is 12 amino acids long. This CDR3 is CAISLVEETQYF. The CDR3 DNA sequence: TGTGCCATCAGCTTAGTAGAAGAGACCCAGTACTTC.

The V call is TRBV28, the J call TRBJ2-7; 7 bases fit TRBD1. J gave up 4 bases and V 3 bases, and 9 bases lay outside the gene matches. This CDR3 comprises 15 residues. CDR1 and CDR2 (germline): MDHEN, SYDVKM. This chain's CDR3 is CASSFRGQNAYEQYF. The CDR3 DNA is TGTGCCAGCAGTTTTAGGGGACAGAACGCGTACGAGCAGTACTTC.

The chain joins TRBV12-3 or TRBV12-4 to TRBJ2-4, with 10 bases identical to TRBD2. J lost 0 bases, V lost 5 bases, and 7 bases had no gene match. The CDR3 runs 17 residues. CDR3 amino acids: CASSPGTSVLAKNIQYF. The CDR3 region has the DNA TGTGCCAGCAGTCCCGGGACTAGCGTATTAGCCAAAAACATTCAGTACTTC.

This clonotype was picked up a small number of times. V is TRBV29-1 and J is TRBJ2-3; a possible D gene is TRBD1 (6 bases). Germline CDR1 SQVTM, CDR2 ANQGSEA. V lost 1 base, J lost 4 bases, and 24 bases lay in between. CDR3 size: 18 residues. The CDR3 DNA sequence: TGCAGCGTTGAAGGCTTAGGGTTAATGGTTGGGGGCCCAGATACGCAGTATTTT. Protein sequence: CSVEGLGLMVGGPDTQYF.

The chain joins TRBV7-9 to TRBJ2-2; D assignment may be TRBD1 or TRBD2 (5 bases each). Germline lookup yields CDR1 SEHNR and CDR2 FQNEAQ (reference sequence). V lost 5 bases, J lost 7 bases, and 14 bases lay in between. The CDR3 consists of 14 residues. The CDR3 here is CASSGGKNHGELFF. CDR3 bases: TGTGCCAGCAGCGGGGGTAAAAATCACGGGGAGCTGTTTTTT.

This clonotype was counted at least ten times. The chain has TRBV10-3 and TRBJ1-1; TRBD1 might be the D (5 bases). CDR3 length: 16 residues. V lost 6 bases, J lost 3 bases, and 20 bases lay in between. The germline V gene has CDR1 ENHRY and CDR2 SYGVKD. The CDR3 here is CAIRPRDLQTDTEAFF. In DNA, the CDR3 is TGTGCCATCAGACCCCGGGACTTACAAACGGACACTGAAGCTTTCTTT.

The chain joins TRBV20-1 to TRBJ2-2; D is perhaps TRBD1 (5 bases). The CDR3 is 11 residues long. Germline-derived CDR1 and CDR2 are DFQATT and SNEGSKA (reference sequence). Trimming pared 7 bases from V and 5 bases from J, leaving 8 bases between. CDR3 region: CSVPGTGELFF. In nucleotides, the CDR3 is TGCAGTGTACCAGGGACCGGGGAGCTGTTTTTT.

This clonotype has ten or more counts. This chain uses TRBV6-1 with TRBJ2-1, with 7 bases aligning to TRBD2. Germline V CDR1 and CDR2: MNHNS, SASEGT. V trimming: 6 bases; J trimming: 4 bases; junction bases outside the gene matches: 9. CDR3 length: 15 amino acids. DNA of the CDR3: TGTGCCAGCAGCCATCGACTAGCACCATACAATGAGCAGTTCTTC. The encoded protein is CASSHRLAPYNEQFF.

V usage is TRBV24-1 and J usage is TRBJ1-2; weak D call: TRBD1 (5 bases). This CDR3 has 15 amino acids. The V gene's germline CDR1 is KGHDR and CDR2 SFDVKD. Trimming pared 4 bases from V and 4 bases from J, leaving 15 bases between. The DNA for the CDR3 is TGTGCCACCAGTGACCCCCGGCAGGGCGGCTATGGCTACACCTTC. This codes for CATSDPRQGGYGYTF.

The table lists this clonotype with a few counts. The J gene is TRBJ2-5, the V gene TRBV5-8; 8 nucleotides align to TRBD1. The CDR3 is made up of 14 amino acids. The J segment lost 3 bases and the V segment lost 5 bases, leaving 6 bases of the junction unmatched. CDR1 is SGHTS, CDR2 YDEGEE, per germline. The CDR3 DNA follows: TGTGCCAGCAGTTTGACAGGGGCTGAAGAGACCCAGTACTTC. The encoded protein is CASSLTGAEETQYF.

The V gene is TRBV28, the J gene TRBJ2-7; 9 bases agree with TRBD2. The CDR3 is made up of 15 amino acids. The germline V gene encodes CDR1 MDHEN and CDR2 SYDVKM. V was clipped by 8 bases and J by 5 bases; unmatched bases: 13. The CDR3, as DNA: TGTGCCAGCTTGAGTGCGGGAGGGCATCGCCACGAGCAGTACTTC. Translating gives CASLSAGGHRHEQYF.

In its sample, this clonotype was seen a few times. The CDR3 DNA is TGCGCCAGCAGCCAAGTAGCGGCCTACTACGAGCAGTACTTC. Amino acids: CASSQVAAYYEQYF. The rearrangement joins TRBV4-1 to TRBJ2-7, with D maybe TRBD2 (6 bases). Looked up from germline, CDR1 is MGHRA and CDR2 is YSYEKL. V lost 1 base, J lost 3 bases, and 10 bases lay in between. The length of the CDR3 is 14 residues.

In the case of this clonotype: The junction and the germline gene differ at one end; a read error may be behind it. This chain links TRBV15 with TRBJ2-5; D is unresolved. In germline, CDR1 is LNHNV, CDR2 YYDKDF (reference sequence). The CDR3 covers 13 residues. This chain's CDR3 is CATTRGRRETRYF. The DNA for the CDR3 is TGTGCCACCACCCGTGGACGGAGAGAGACCCGGTACTTC.